Below, 21 T cell receptor beta chains from the same sample are listed, as sequenced in a study of cytomegalovirus exposure and HLA in healthy donors (dated by TCRdb to the late 2010s). The method was the immunoSEQ multiplex PCR assay. For the multiplex PCR, a mixture combining 60 forward primers for TCR Vbeta segments and 13 reverse primers for TCR Jbeta segments was used. As stored in TCRdb, this immuneACCESS dataset retains in-frame rearrangements with V and J assigned. A fraction of the clones does not appear; measured against another copy, unresolved V genes explain less than half of the discrepancy, and the remainder lacks a known reason. This sample gives some 200,000 clones in total; approximately 80% of them show up just once. Roughly 0.71% of the sample is in the top ten clones. Sequencing was carried out using PBMCs. The receptors derive from a boy between 2 and 10 years old in good health and CMV-seronegative.

V and J are TRBV19 and TRBJ2-3; 9 positions match TRBD1. Germline assignment: CDR1 LNHDA and CDR2 SQIVND (reference sequence). The V segment lost 3 bases and the J segment 6 bases; nucleotides outside the gene matches: 13. This CDR3 has 17 amino acids. CDR3 loop: CASSILPGQGYRDTQYF. As DNA, the CDR3 is TGTGCCAGTAGTATTCTCCCGGGACAGGGCTATCGGGATACGCAGTATTTT.

The V and J genes are TRBV10-1 and TRBJ2-4, with D uncertain. The CDR3 loop spans 16 amino acids. Germline V gene data show CDR1 as WNHNN and CDR2 as SYGVQD (reference sequence). V shed 0 bases and J shed 0 bases, with 9 bases lying between them. The CDR3 is CASSESGWVAKNIQYF. The CDR3 DNA is TGCGCCAGCAGTGAGTCCGGGTGGGTAGCCAAAAACATTCAGTACTTC.

This clone was recorded a few times. The V gene is TRBV7-9, the J gene TRBJ1-1, with D possibly matching TRBD1 (6 bases). This CDR3 is built from 12 residues. CDR1 is SEHNR and CDR2 is FQNEAQ in the germline V gene (reference sequence). V was cut by 5 bases and J by 5 bases, with 9 bases left in between. This CDR3 reads CASSRGGTEAFF. The CDR3 nucleotides are TGTGCCAGCAGCAGGGGGGGGACTGAAGCTTTCTTT.

This clone was picked up a small number of times. The chain couples TRBV5-8 to TRBJ1-6; D gene unclear. Germline-derived CDR1 and CDR2 are SGHTS and YDEGEE. This CDR3 comprises 14 residues. With 6 bases removed from V and 10 bases from J, the gap between germline ends came to 17 bases. CDR3 bases: TGTGCCAGCAATTCGGTGTTTATGAGATCACCCCTCCACTTT. Protein: CASNSVFMRSPLHF.

V and J are TRBV6-5 and TRBJ2-1, with TRBD1 matching 7 bases. Losses at the gene ends were 4 bases for V and 9 bases for J; bases not matched to a gene: 6. Germline V gives CDR1 MNHEY, CDR2 SVGAGI. The length of the CDR3 is 13 residues. In DNA form, the CDR3 reads TGTGCCAGCAGTTTTAACAGGGGCGCTGAGCAGTTCTTC. Translating gives CASSFNRGAEQFF.

This rearrangement joins TRBV6-1 to TRBJ2-7; the D is unclear. Germline CDR1 and CDR2: MNHNS and SASEGT. V gave up 0 bases and J gave up 0 bases, with 6 bases separating them. This CDR3 has 14 amino acids. The CDR3 nucleotides are TGTGCCAGCAGTGAAGCGGGCCTCTCCTACGAGCAGTACTTC. It encodes CASSEAGLSYEQYF.

This chain links TRBV12-5 with TRBJ2-7, with a weak D call TRBD2 (5 bases). This CDR3 spans 16 amino acids. Per germline, CDR1 LGHNT and CDR2 FRNRAP. V was pared by 3 bases and J by 0 bases, with 15 bases between. CDR3 nucleotide sequence: TGTGCTAGTGGTTTCTGGGGAGCGGACCGCTCCTACGAGCAGTACTTC. Its translation: CASGFWGADRSYEQYF.

V and J are TRBV6-1 and TRBJ2-7, with TRBD1 matching over 7 bases. The ends lost 6 bases at V and 6 bases at J; junction bases unmatched: 14. The CDR3 is made up of 15 amino acids. CDR1 and CDR2 (germline): MNHNS, SASEGT. The CDR3 DNA reads as TGTGCCAGCAGGGACCGGGACAGAGGAGTTACCGAGCAGTACTTC. This gives the protein CASRDRDRGVTEQYF.

This chain joins TRBV5-1 and TRBJ2-1; the D gene is possibly TRBD2 (5 bases). The CDR3 covers 14 residues. V was cut by 0 bases and J by 9 bases, with 13 bases left in between. The germline CDR1 and CDR2 sequences are SGHRS and YFSETQ. CDR3 protein: CASSLVRGPGEQFF. DNA of the CDR3: TGCGCCAGCAGCTTGGTTCGAGGGCCCGGTGAGCAGTTCTTC.

The gene calls are TRBV27 and TRBJ2-7; the D is unclear. The germline CDR1 and CDR2 sequences are MNHEY and SMNVEV (reference sequence). Trimming pared 3 bases from V and 0 bases from J, leaving 6 bases between. This CDR3 has 13 amino acids. This CDR3 is CASSFDISYEQYF. The CDR3 DNA reads TGTGCCAGCAGTTTTGACATCTCCTACGAGCAGTACTTC.

This sequence joins TRBV6-1 and TRBJ1-1; TRBD1 matches 10 bases. Losses at the gene ends were 5 bases for V and 4 bases for J; bases not matched to a gene: 4. This CDR3 spans 14 amino acids. The germline CDR1 and CDR2 sequences are MNHNS and SASEGT. The CDR3 is CASSSDRGSTEAFF. In DNA form, the CDR3 reads TGTGCCAGCAGTTCGGACAGGGGGAGCACTGAAGCTTTCTTT.

This chain connects TRBV19 to TRBJ2-3; D may be TRBD1 (5 bases). CDR1 and CDR2 from the germline V gene are LNHDA and SQIVND (reference sequence). CDR3 length equals 15 residues. Trimming cost V 3 bases and J 0 bases, with 10 bases left between them. CDR3 in DNA: TGTGCCAGTAGTATTTCCACAGGCAGCACAGATACGCAGTATTTT. This sequence encodes CASSISTGSTDTQYF.

This clone was observed once. The chain couples TRBV5-1 to TRBJ2-7, with 7 positions matching TRBD2. Trimming cost V 4 bases and J 3 bases; bases outside gene matches: 7. The CDR3 spans 14 residues. Germline assignment: CDR1 SGHRS and CDR2 YFSETQ. The CDR3 reads CASSIGTIYYEQYF. The DNA of the CDR3 is TGCGCCAGCAGCATCGGGACTATATACTACGAGCAGTACTTC.

This clone showed up just a few times. The J gene is TRBJ1-1, the V gene TRBV5-1, with a weak D call TRBD1 (5 bases). The CDR3 extends over 14 amino acids. The germline gives CDR1 SGHRS, CDR2 YFSETQ. The V end was cut by 1 base, the J end by 7 bases, with 14 bases between. CDR3 DNA: TGCGCCAGCAGCTTGCAGCAGGGTTGGGATGAAGCTTTCTTT. Translated: CASSLQQGWDEAFF.

The chain has TRBV30 and TRBJ1-2; tentative D call: TRBD1 (6 bases). V was clipped by 2 bases and J by 1 base, with 11 bases between them. The V gene's germline CDR1 is GTSNPN and CDR2 SVGIG (reference sequence). CDR3 length: 14 amino acids. The CDR3 coding sequence is TGTGCCTGGAGTTATGGGACATATAACTATGGCTACACCTTC. Translation gives CAWSYGTYNYGYTF. Complete variable domain (other parts from reference TRBV30 and TRBJ1-2): SQTIHQWPATLVQPVGSPLSLECTVEGTSNPNLYWYRQAAGRGLQLLFYSVGIGQISSEVPQNLSASRPQDRQFILSSKKLLLSDSGFYLCAWSYGTYNYGYTFGSGTRLTVV.

This sequence joins TRBV7-9 and TRBJ2-1, with 8 bases identical to TRBD2. Losses at the gene ends were 4 bases for V and 1 base for J; bases not matched to a gene: 6. Germline V gene sequence: CDR1 SEHNR, CDR2 FQNEAQ (reference sequence). The CDR3 loop spans 16 amino acids. The CDR3 region is CASSSLERGSYNEQFF. CDR3 bases: TGTGCCAGCAGCTCTCTTGAGCGGGGGTCCTACAATGAGCAGTTCTTC.

The chain has TRBV10-3 and TRBJ2-3; no firm D call. Trimming pared 0 bases from V and 2 bases from J, leaving 6 bases between. CDR3 size: 14 residues. CDR1 is ENHRY, CDR2 SYGVKD, per germline. CDR3 sequence: CAISESPYTDTQYF. DNA of the CDR3: TGTGCCATCAGTGAGTCCCCCTACACAGATACGCAGTATTTT.

The chain couples TRBV29-1 to TRBJ2-1, with TRBD2 matching over 11 bases. J was trimmed by 7 bases and V by 3 bases; bases with no gene match: 2. Germline V gives CDR1 SQVTM, CDR2 ANQGSEA. The CDR3 loop spans 13 amino acids. This CDR3 reads CSVDTSGSNEQFF. In nucleotides, the CDR3 is TGCAGCGTTGACACTAGCGGGAGTAATGAGCAGTTCTTC.

The genes are TRBV10-3 and TRBJ2-1; 7 bases are a match to TRBD1. Germline CDR1 is ENHRY and CDR2 is SYGVKD. J lost 3 bases, V lost 6 bases, and 2 bases had no gene match. The CDR3 sequence is 13 residues long. CDR3: CAIRRDSYNEQFF. The CDR3, as DNA: TGTGCCATCAGACGGGACAGCTACAATGAGCAGTTCTTC.

V gene TRBV2 combines with J gene TRBJ2-5; TRBD2 matches 10 bases. Germline-derived CDR1 and CDR2 are SNHLY and FYNNEI. With V trimmed by 4 bases and J by 0 bases, 5 bases remained unmatched. The CDR3 extends over 16 amino acids. CDR3 sequence reads: CASSVRSGGYQETQYF. In DNA form, the CDR3 reads TGTGCCAGCAGTGTTCGTAGCGGGGGGTACCAAGAGACCCAGTACTTC.

The chain combines TRBV4-1 with TRBJ1-1, with D tentatively TRBD1 (6 bases). The germline V and J ends were trimmed by 4 bases and 0 bases, with 15 bases remaining between them. The CDR3 contains 16 residues. Germline CDR1 and CDR2: MGHRA and YSYEKL. CDR3 DNA sequence: TGCGCCAGCAGCCCCCCAGGAGGACAGCTGAACACTGAAGCTTTCTTT. Translated, it gives CASSPPGGQLNTEAFF.